The 19 T cell receptor beta chains below come from one sample, sequenced in a study of PD-1 blockade in classical Hodgkin lymphoma. The time point is: cycle 4 day 1 (C4D1), after 6 weeks of nivolumab. After autologous stem cell transplantation all patients relapsed, and prior brentuximab vedotin exposure differed between cohorts. Data came from immunoSEQ multiplex PCR; TCRdb stores just in-frame clones and leaves some out. The sample carries approximately 45,000 clones, 55% to 80% recorded once. The material was peripheral blood mononuclear cells (PBMCs), obtained before the fourth cycle of nivolumab. The receptors stem from a human donor with classical Hodgkin lymphoma.

This clone turned up a few times. V gene TRBV28 combines with J gene TRBJ1-4, with TRBD1 as a possible D gene (5 bases). Germline V CDR1 and CDR2: MDHEN, SYDVKM. V lost 8 bases to trimming and J lost 10 bases, with 23 bases between them. The CDR3 has 15 amino acids. The CDR3 bases are TGTGCCAGCGGCCGACCCGGGACCGAATCGGGAAAACTGTTTTTT. This translates into CASGRPGTESGKLFF.

The V and J genes are TRBV7-9 and TRBJ1-3; weak D call: TRBD1 (5 bases). The germline V gene has CDR1 SEHNR and CDR2 FQNEAQ (reference sequence). V was clipped by 5 bases and J by 0 bases, with 14 bases between them. The CDR3 runs to 16 residues. Here the CDR3 reads CASSPSGGGSGNTIYF. The CDR3 DNA reads as TGTGCCAGCAGCCCAAGTGGGGGGGGCTCTGGAAACACCATATATTTT.

This clone was seen only a few times. The J gene is TRBJ2-3, the V gene TRBV7-9, with a possible D match to TRBD2 (5 bases). The length of the CDR3 is 18 residues. Per the germline V gene, CDR1 is SEHNR and CDR2 is FQNEAQ (reference sequence). The V end was cut by 1 base, the J end by 1 base, with 18 bases between. The CDR3 loop is CASSLVRTSQGRTDTQYF. The CDR3 DNA reads as TGTGCCAGCAGCTTAGTTCGGACTTCCCAAGGACGCACAGATACGCAGTATTTT.

This chain links TRBV5-4 with TRBJ2-3; TRBD1 might be the D (6 bases). Per germline, CDR1 SGHNT and CDR2 YYREEE (reference sequence). The CDR3 contains 13 residues. Trimming left V 0 bases short and J 4 bases short, with 6 bases between. CDR3 in amino acids: CASSLAGADTQYF. CDR3 nucleotides: TGTGCCAGCAGCTTGGCAGGGGCAGATACGCAGTATTTT.

This clone appeared once. The J gene is TRBJ2-1, the V gene TRBV9; 8 nucleotides agree with TRBD2. The length of the CDR3 is 16 residues. Losses at the gene ends were 1 base for V and 0 bases for J; bases not matched to a gene: 3. Germline V gene lookup returns CDR1 SGDLS and CDR2 YYNGEE. The CDR3 DNA reads as TGTGCCAGCAGCGTATGGAGCGGGAGCTCCTACAATGAGCAGTTCTTC. This gives the protein CASSVWSGSSYNEQFF. Drawing the rest from reference TRBV9 and TRBJ2-1, the complete variable domain is DSGVTQTPKHLITATGQRVTLRCSPRSGDLSVYWYQQSLDQGLQFLIQYYNGEERAKGNILERFSAQQFPDLHSELNLSSLELGDSALYFCASSVWSGSSYNEQFFGPGTRLTVL.

The V and J genes are TRBV10-3 and TRBJ2-5; the D gene is possibly TRBD1 (5 bases). Looked up from germline, CDR1 is ENHRY and CDR2 is SYGVKD. Trimming took off 4 bases at V and 4 bases at J, with 13 bases between the two ends. CDR3 length: 14 amino acids. The CDR3 region has the DNA TGTGCCATCAGTGCCCGTCAGGGAAGAGAGACCCAGTACTTC. Translating it yields CAISARQGRETQYF.

This rearrangement joins TRBV29-1 to TRBJ1-1; weak D call: TRBD1 (5 bases). The CDR3 totals 12 residues. Trimming cost V 6 bases and J 5 bases, with 13 bases left between them. Germline lookup yields CDR1 SQVTM and CDR2 ANQGSEA. CDR3 amino acids: CSVESGGTEAFF. In nucleotides, the CDR3 is TGCAGCGTGGAGAGTGGGGGGACTGAAGCTTTCTTT.

The chain employs TRBV5-6 and TRBJ1-2; tentatively, D is TRBD1 (5 bases). V lost 5 bases and J 3 bases, leaving 8 bases between the germline ends. The CDR3 is made up of 12 amino acids. Germline CDR1 SGHDT, CDR2 YYEEEE. CDR3 protein: CASSRGDYGYTF. CDR3 sequence (DNA): TGTGCCAGCAGTCGGGGGGACTATGGCTACACCTTC.

This clone is classed as medium-sized (0.01 to 0.1%). This sequence joins TRBV19 and TRBJ1-2; no definite D call. V was cut by 6 bases and J by 4 bases, with 15 bases left in between. The length of the CDR3 is 14 residues. From germline, CDR1 is LNHDA and CDR2 SQIVND (reference sequence). The CDR3 DNA reads TGTGCCAGTAGACAAGATCGAAGTAGCTATGGCTACACCTTC. It is translated as CASRQDRSSYGYTF. The full variable domain, with the rest looked up from reference TRBV19 and TRBJ1-2, is DGGITQSPKYLFRKEGQNVTLSCEQNLNHDAMYWYRQDPGQGLRLIYYSQIVNDFQKGDIAEGYSVSREKKESFPLTVTSAQKNPTAFYLCASRQDRSSYGYTFGSGTRLTVV.

The chain employs TRBV7-2 and TRBJ2-7; D may be TRBD2 (5 bases). Germline CDR1 and CDR2: SGHTA and FQGNSA. Trimming took 8 bases from V and 6 from J, leaving 23 bases between them. The CDR3 contains 15 residues. The DNA of the CDR3 is TGTGCCAGCCTCCTATCGAGGACTTCCCTCGCCGAGCAGTACTTC. Protein sequence: CASLLSRTSLAEQYF.

The chain couples TRBV28 to TRBJ2-7, with TRBD2 matching over 10 bases. The germline V gene has CDR1 MDHEN and CDR2 SYDVKM. The CDR3 covers 15 residues. With 1 base clipped from V and 4 bases from J, the junction kept 4 bases outside the gene matches. The CDR3 nucleotides are TGTGCCAGCAGTTTATCCCTAGCGGGAGTTTACGAGCAGTACTTC. This gives the protein CASSLSLAGVYEQYF.

The chain recombines TRBV19 with TRBJ1-3, with D unclear. The V gene's germline CDR1 is LNHDA and CDR2 SQIVND (reference sequence). V was cut by 3 bases and J by 7 bases, with 4 bases left in between. The CDR3 length is 11 residues. CDR3 region: CASSMANTIYF. DNA of the CDR3: TGTGCCAGTAGTATGGCGAACACCATATATTTT. The whole variable domain, filled in from reference TRBV19 and TRBJ1-3, reads DGGITQSPKYLFRKEGQNVTLSCEQNLNHDAMYWYRQDPGQGLRLIYYSQIVNDFQKGDIAEGYSVSREKKESFPLTVTSAQKNPTAFYLCASSMANTIYFGEGSWLTVV.

V gene TRBV28 combines with J gene TRBJ2-3; 7 bases are a match to TRBD1. There are 15 residues in the CDR3. Per the germline V gene, CDR1 is MDHEN and CDR2 is SYDVKM. With 5 bases clipped from V and 2 bases from J, the junction kept 7 bases outside the gene matches. In DNA, the CDR3 is TGTGCCAGCAGTCCCGGGACAGCCGACACAGATACGCAGTATTTT. Translating gives CASSPGTADTDTQYF. Based on the CDR3 plus reference TRBV28 and TRBJ2-3, the full variable domain is DVKVTQSSRYLVKRTGEKVFLECVQDMDHENMFWYRQDPGLGLRLIYFSYDVKMKEKGDIPEGYSVSREKKERFSLILESASTNQTSMYLCASSPGTADTDTQYFGPGTRLTVL.

The chain has TRBV9 and TRBJ2-7; the match to TRBD2 covers 7 bases. The junction had 4 bases not matched to a gene; V was cut back by 0 bases and J by 1 base. This CDR3 has 15 amino acids. Looked up from germline, CDR1 is SGDLS and CDR2 is YYNGEE. This chain's CDR3 is CASSVVASGSYEQYF. In DNA, the CDR3 is TGTGCCAGCAGCGTAGTCGCTAGCGGATCCTACGAGCAGTACTTC.

V is TRBV28 and J is TRBJ2-6; maybe TRBD1 (6 bases). Per the germline V gene, CDR1 is MDHEN and CDR2 is SYDVKM. The CDR3 contains 17 residues. With 3 bases removed from V and 0 bases from J, the gap between germline ends came to 12 bases. The CDR3, as DNA: TGTGCCAGCAGTTTCTTACAGGGCGCCTCTGGGGCCAACGTCCTGACTTTC. The encoded protein is CASSFLQGASGANVLTF.

In this sample, this clone turned up many times. V is TRBV29-1 and J is TRBJ1-2, with TRBD1 identical over 11 bases. Trimming removed 7 bases from V and 8 bases from J; junction bases left unmatched: 9. The CDR3 is 13 residues long. CDR1 is SQVTM, CDR2 ANQGSEA, per germline. The CDR3 region has the DNA TGCAGCGCCGGTCGGGACAGGGGGACGGGCTACACCTTC. Protein sequence: CSAGRDRGTGYTF.

This clone was recorded at least ten times. The CDR3 here is CASSPGLVPLGETQYF. CDR3 sequence (DNA): TGTGCCAGCTCACCTGGACTAGTCCCCCTTGGAGAGACCCAGTACTTC. The chain couples TRBV18 to TRBJ2-5; 7 bases are shared with TRBD2. The CDR3 length is 16 residues. In germline, CDR1 is KGHSH, CDR2 LQKENI. V trimming: 3 bases; J trimming: 4 bases; junction bases outside the gene matches: 11.

V usage is TRBV5-4 and J usage is TRBJ2-5, with D possibly being TRBD2 (6 bases). Trimming removed 5 bases from V and 1 base from J, with 12 bases in between. Germline values: CDR1 SGHNT, CDR2 YYREEE (reference sequence). This CDR3 is 14 amino acids long. The CDR3 DNA is TGTGCCAGCAGTCGGAGCGGGTCCCAAGAGACCCAGTACTTC. This encodes CASSRSGSQETQYF.

CDR3 protein: CASSLGQVSNQPQHF. CDR3 coding DNA: TGTGCCAGCAGCCTGGGACAGGTTAGCAATCAGCCCCAGCATTTT. The chain combines TRBV5-6 with TRBJ1-5; 8 positions match TRBD1. The CDR3 contains 15 residues. Germline CDR1 SGHDT, CDR2 YYEEEE. Unmatched junction bases numbered 3, after V lost 4 bases and J lost 0 bases.